Included here is one TCR beta chain sequence, with context. Its specificity is not known. The germline V and J ends were trimmed by 4 bases and 0 bases, with 14 bases remaining between them. CDR1 and CDR2 from the germline V gene are SGHRS and YFSETQ. This CDR3 is built from 15 residues. This sample is drawn from a study of T cell responses to AZD1222 COVID-19 vaccine. The protocol was immunoSEQ multiplex PCR, while the TCRdb copy is restricted to in-frame clones and leaves out a portion. Among over 85,000 clones listed, approximately 84% were seen once. Broader study findings: Spike-spanning, vaccine-associated CD4 TCRs were dominant at 160-218 and 743-854. Donors skewed white British and female; clonal diversity was possibly underestimated. Among spike-specific TCRs, nearly half reportedly target unmutated variant regions. Compared with day 0, the breadth and depth of the Spike-specific TCR repertoire rose significantly after two doses of AZD1222.

The chain has TRBV5-1 and TRBJ2-7; tentative D call: TRBD1 (6 bases). Sequenced here: peripheral blood, sampled 28 days after the second AZD1222 dose. The sequence was collected from an adult who received the AZD1222 COVID-19 vaccine. In DNA form, the CDR3 reads TGCGCCAGCAGCCAAAGGACAGACAGCTCCTACGAGCAGTACTTC. Amino acid sequence: CASSQRTDSSYEQYF.